The 28 T cell receptor beta chains given below trace back to one sample, sequenced in a study of molecular identifiers for immune sequencing clone quantification (dated by TCRdb to 2017 to 2018). Library preparation employed PCR. The sample was run on an Illumina HiSeq 4000. The raw public reads went through TCRdb reprocessing: fastp at Q25, MiXCR clone calling, in-frame beta chains kept. Each CDR3 protein gets just one entry, which takes the most common genes and DNA from the rows behind it. Within this sample are hundreds of thousands of distinct CDR3 sequences, with about 20% of them counted one time only. The ten top clones hold roughly 0.85% of the sample. The sequenced sample consisted of naive CD8+ T cells from blood, with Jurkat cell RNA spiked in. Explained via the paper, the cell subset or site label denotes: FACS-sorted CD8+CD4-CCR7+CD45RA+ naive T cells. The origin of the receptors is a human donor in good health. Some libraries in this study had Jurkat cell RNA spiked in.

The table lists this clonotype with many counts. The chain combines TRBV29-1 with TRBJ2-7; D possibly corresponds to TRBD1 (6 bases). This CDR3 is 15 amino acids long. Trimming pared 5 bases from V and 3 bases from J, leaving 20 bases between. The germline V gene encodes CDR1 SQVTM and CDR2 ANQGSEA. The CDR3 DNA is TGCAGCGTTATTAGCCCAGTGGGGGCGCTCTACGAGCAGTACTTC. This translates into CSVISPVGALYEQYF.

V gene TRBV7-9 combines with J gene TRBJ2-7, with 8 bases lining up with TRBD2. The germline CDR1 and CDR2 sequences are SEHNR and FQNEAQ (reference sequence). V shed 7 bases, J shed 5 bases, and the junction held 13 bases outside the gene matches. The CDR3 is 15 residues long. The DNA for the CDR3 is TGTGCCAGCATTCCCCGAAGCGGGAGCGATGACGAGCAGTACTTC. Encoded protein: CASIPRSGSDDEQYF.

This clonotype was counted ten times or more. This chain connects TRBV27 to TRBJ2-7; D is undetermined. The CDR3 runs 14 residues. CDR1 is MNHEY, CDR2 SMNVEV, per germline (reference sequence). V gave up 5 bases and J gave up 3 bases, with 14 bases separating them. The CDR3 here is CASSPVGPGYEQYF. CDR3 bases: TGTGCCAGCAGTCCTGTGGGCCCAGGCTACGAGCAGTACTTC.

This clonotype was seen ten or more times. V usage is TRBV24-1 and J usage is TRBJ1-1, with 7 bases fitting TRBD1. Germline assignment: CDR1 KGHDR and CDR2 SFDVKD. This CDR3 comprises 14 residues. V trimming: 10 bases; J trimming: 5 bases; junction bases outside the gene matches: 12. Here the CDR3 DNA reads TGTGCCACTGGGGCTAGGGGGCTTCGGACTGAAGCTTTCTTT. Protein sequence: CATGARGLRTEAFF.

Comment on this clonotype: This clone may be a read error of a much larger clone one base away. The chain employs TRBV24-1 and TRBJ2-3; possibly TRBD2 for D (6 bases). The ends were cut back, 2 bases at V and 2 bases at J, with 16 bases in the middle. CDR1 is KGHDR, CDR2 SFDVKD, per germline. The CDR3 sequence is 17 residues long. CDR3 coding DNA: TGTGCCACCAGTGATTGGACTAACGGGATAACCACAGATACGCAGTATTTT. The encoded protein is CATSDWTNGITTDTQYF.

Note on this clonotype: The CDR3 carries no conserved terminal phenylalanine or tryptophan, so it likely arises from a read error. CDR3 region: CASSLEPEDRYYGYTS. The CDR3 coding sequence is TGTGCCAGCAGTTTGGAGCCCGAGGACCGCTACTATGGCTACACCTCC. The J gene is TRBJ1-2, the V gene TRBV28; no clear D. Germline V gene sequence: CDR1 MDHEN, CDR2 SYDVKM. V was pared by 3 bases and J by 3 bases, with 17 bases between. The CDR3 covers 16 residues.

This chain links TRBV9 with TRBJ2-7; 8 bases map to TRBD1. Trimming took 3 bases from V and 4 from J; bases not matched to a gene: 12. Germline values: CDR1 SGDLS, CDR2 YYNGEE. This CDR3 contains 16 residues. The CDR3 nucleotides read TGTGCCAGCAGCGAACGCCCGGACAGGGCTATTTACGAGCAGTACTTC. Translation gives CASSERPDRAIYEQYF.

Note on this clonotype: An end of the junction does not agree with germline; a read error may underlie this. This chain joins TRBV5-6 and TRBJ1-5; D is undetermined. The CDR3 runs to 14 residues. The germline CDR1 and CDR2 sequences are SGHDT and YYEEEE. CDR3 sequence reads: CPSSLLGFNRPQHF. Here the CDR3 DNA reads TGTCCCAGCAGCTTATTGGGCTTCAATCGGCCCCAGCATTTT.

This clonotype was recorded at least ten times. The V gene is TRBV12-3 or TRBV12-4, the J gene TRBJ2-7, with TRBD2 as a possible D gene (6 bases). The V and J ends lost 3 bases and 6 bases respectively, with 18 bases between them. The CDR3 runs 15 residues. The CDR3: CASSFFGGSGGEQYF. CDR3 bases: TGTGCCAGCAGTTTCTTCGGGGGTAGTGGCGGCGAGCAGTACTTC.

This clonotype was recorded once. A clone one base away is much larger, so this may be a read error. The chain carries TRBV29-1 and TRBJ1-2; no reliable D call. The CDR3 runs 11 residues. Germline-derived CDR1 and CDR2 are SQVTM and ANQGSEA. In DNA, the CDR3 is TGCAGCGTTGATTCATGGTTTGGCCACACCTTC. Its translation: CSVDSWFGHTF.

This clonotype showed up many times. The V and J genes are TRBV7-9 and TRBJ2-2, with unresolved D. The V gene lost 4 bases and the J gene lost 4 bases, with 7 bases spanning the gap. The germline V gene encodes CDR1 SEHNR and CDR2 FQNEAQ (reference sequence). CDR3 length equals 13 residues. CDR3: CASSSTGTGELFF. CDR3 DNA sequence: TGTGCCAGCAGCTCCACGGGCACCGGGGAGCTGTTTTTT.

This clonotype came up many times. This rearrangement joins TRBV12-3 or TRBV12-4 to TRBJ2-3; TRBD1 matches at 8 bases. The CDR3 spans 14 residues. V dropped 6 bases and J dropped 5; count of bases not matched to a gene: 7. This CDR3 reads CASSFRGQVDTQYF. The CDR3, as DNA: TGTGCCAGCAGCTTCAGGGGGCAGGTAGATACGCAGTATTTT.

This clonotype has a handful of counts. At one end, the junction sequence differs from germline, possibly due to a read error. The rearrangement links TRBV4-1 to TRBJ2-5, with D perhaps matching TRBD1 (6 bases). This CDR3 spans 16 amino acids. Looked up from germline, CDR1 is MGHRA and CDR2 is YSYEKL. The CDR3 protein is CASGQGGLQGMETQYF. CDR3 DNA sequence: TGCGCCAGCGGCCAAGGGGGTCTACAGGGAATGGAGACCCAGTACTTC.

On this clonotype: Just one base apart from a much larger clone, this may be a read error. The conserved final phenylalanine or tryptophan is absent from the CDR3, which likely points to a read error. CDR3 amino acids: CASSLVAGGPLTYNEQFL. The CDR3 bases are TGTGCCAGCAGTTTAGTAGCGGGGGGGCCCCTAACCTACAATGAGCAGTTCCTC. The chain is built from TRBV27 and TRBJ2-1, with TRBD2 matching 11 bases. The V gene's germline CDR1 is MNHEY and CDR2 SMNVEV (reference sequence). V dropped 2 bases and J dropped 2; count of bases not matched to a gene: 8. CDR3 length equals 18 residues.

This clonotype was counted ten times or more. This chain uses TRBV29-1 with TRBJ2-1; 11 bases are shared with TRBD2. Unmatched junction bases numbered 3, after V lost 0 bases and J lost 5 bases. The CDR3 contains 15 residues. Germline CDR1 reads SQVTM; CDR2 reads ANQGSEA. This CDR3 reads CSVEETSGADNEQFF. CDR3 in DNA: TGCAGCGTTGAAGAGACTAGCGGGGCAGACAATGAGCAGTTCTTC.

On this clonotype: Just one base apart from a much larger clone, this may be a read error. The conserved phenylalanine or tryptophan is not found at the CDR3 terminus, so this likely reflects a read error. This rearrangement joins TRBV2 to TRBJ1-5; 8 nucleotides align to TRBD1. The length of the CDR3 is 19 residues. Germline CDR1 SNHLY, CDR2 FYNNEI. The J segment lost 0 bases and the V segment lost 5 bases, leaving 15 bases of the junction unmatched. This CDR3 is CASSTQQGGAEISNQPQHC. CDR3 DNA: TGTGCCAGCAGTACCCAACAGGGGGGGGCCGAGATTAGCAATCAGCCCCAGCATTGT.

At least ten counts were recorded for this clonotype. The chain carries TRBV20-1 and TRBJ2-7; D is perhaps TRBD1 (5 bases). The CDR3 sequence is 15 residues long. Trimming removed 2 bases at V and 2 bases at J, with 16 bases between. Germline V lookup: CDR1 DFQATT, CDR2 SNEGSKA (reference sequence). The CDR3 sequence is CSARILSPGTYEQYF. CDR3 sequence (DNA): TGCAGTGCTAGAATCCTTTCCCCAGGGACCTACGAGCAGTACTTC.

CDR3 DNA sequence: TGTGCCAGCAGTTCGACTATATCCTACGAGCAGTACTTC. Protein sequence: CASSSTISYEQYF. The V and J genes are TRBV12-3 or TRBV12-4 and TRBJ2-7; a possible D gene is TRBD2 (5 bases). This CDR3 has 13 amino acids. V lost 4 bases to trimming and J lost 1 base, with 8 bases between them.

This clonotype was detected many times. The rearrangement links TRBV2 to TRBJ2-1; 8 positions agree with TRBD1. J was trimmed by 4 bases and V by 5 bases; bases with no gene match: 7. The length of the CDR3 is 15 residues. The germline gives CDR1 SNHLY, CDR2 FYNNEI. CDR3 in DNA: TGTGCCAGCAGTCCCTCAGGGGGCGGTTACAATGAGCAGTTCTTC. Amino acids: CASSPSGGGYNEQFF.

Of note for this clonotype: One end of the junction fails to match germline, which may point to a read error. The J gene is TRBJ1-1, the V gene TRBV27, with a weak D call TRBD1 (5 bases). The CDR3 runs to 13 residues. The germline CDR1 and CDR2 sequences are MNHEY and SMNVEV (reference sequence). The CDR3 DNA sequence: TGTGTCAGCAGCGGACAACCGAACACTGAAGCTTTCTTT. It specifies CVSSGQPNTEAFF.

This clonotype was detected once. This chain joins TRBV27 and TRBJ2-5; 10 nucleotides line up with TRBD2. Germline values: CDR1 MNHEY, CDR2 SMNVEV (reference sequence). After removal of 3 bases from V and 1 base from J, the junction contained 5 bases not matched to a gene. The CDR3 runs 16 residues. CDR3 residues: CASSFLVAGGQETQYF. The CDR3 DNA reads as TGTGCCAGCAGTTTTCTGGTAGCGGGGGGCCAAGAGACCCAGTACTTC.

This clonotype has ten or more counts. The V and J genes are TRBV6-5 and TRBJ1-1; D may be TRBD1 (6 bases). Germline V CDR1 and CDR2: MNHEY, SVGAGI. V lost 2 bases and J 5 bases, leaving 9 bases between the germline ends. The CDR3 consists of 13 residues. The DNA of the CDR3 is TGTGCCAGCAGTTACCTAAGGGGGACTGAAGCTTTCTTT. Translation: CASSYLRGTEAFF.

As for this clonotype: One end of the junction fails to match germline, which may point to a read error. This rearrangement joins TRBV5-6 to TRBJ2-4; the D gene is possibly TRBD2 (6 bases). From germline, CDR1 is SGHDT and CDR2 YYEEEE. The CDR3 extends over 15 amino acids. CDR3 sequence reads: CASREGPIAKSIQYF. The CDR3 region has the DNA TGTGCCAGCAGGGAGGGGCCCATAGCCAAAAGCATTCAGTACTTC.

This clonotype was detected only a few times. V usage is TRBV7-9 and J usage is TRBJ2-7; D possibly corresponds to TRBD1 (5 bases). The length of the CDR3 is 14 residues. V lost 11 bases and J lost 3, with 20 bases in between. Per germline, CDR1 SEHNR and CDR2 FQNEAQ (reference sequence). CDR3 region: CAVDRRQRYYEQYF. The CDR3 nucleotides are TGTGCCGTCGACCGGCGACAGCGATACTACGAGCAGTACTTC.

At least ten counts were recorded for this clonotype. The genes are TRBV5-1 and TRBJ2-5; D may match TRBD1 or TRBD2 (5 bases each). Per germline, CDR1 SGHRS and CDR2 YFSETQ. The V end lost 0 bases, the J end lost 2 bases, and 11 bases lay between the germline ends. This CDR3 has 15 amino acids. In DNA form, the CDR3 reads TGCGCCAGCAGCTTGGAGGCAGGGACGCAAGAGACCCAGTACTTC. Its protein is CASSLEAGTQETQYF.

The chain joins TRBV7-8 to TRBJ1-2; D gene unclear. Germline CDR1 and CDR2: SGHVS and FQNEAQ. The CDR3 has 15 residues. V lost 2 bases, J lost 3 bases, and 13 bases lay in between. Here the CDR3 reads CASSLIRRRDYGYTF. DNA of the CDR3: TGTGCCAGCAGCTTAATCCGTCGACGGGACTATGGCTACACCTTC.

This clonotype has only a few counts. The chain is built from TRBV16 and TRBJ2-7, with 10 bases identical to TRBD2. Germline CDR1 KGHSY, CDR2 FQNENV. This CDR3 region has 15 residues. Trimming at V came to 2 bases and at J to 2 bases, leaving 3 bases not matched to a gene. The CDR3 loop reads CASSQILAGPYEQYF. CDR3 coding DNA: TGTGCCAGCAGCCAAATACTAGCGGGGCCCTACGAGCAGTACTTC.

This clonotype was observed at least ten times. The chain is built from TRBV29-1 and TRBJ2-1; D is possibly TRBD2 (6 bases). In germline, CDR1 is SQVTM, CDR2 ANQGSEA. V lost 8 bases, J lost 6 bases, and 17 bases lay in between. The CDR3 loop spans 13 amino acids. The CDR3 spells CSFRRLESNEQFF. In DNA, the CDR3 is TGCAGCTTCCGCCGACTAGAAAGCAATGAGCAGTTCTTC.